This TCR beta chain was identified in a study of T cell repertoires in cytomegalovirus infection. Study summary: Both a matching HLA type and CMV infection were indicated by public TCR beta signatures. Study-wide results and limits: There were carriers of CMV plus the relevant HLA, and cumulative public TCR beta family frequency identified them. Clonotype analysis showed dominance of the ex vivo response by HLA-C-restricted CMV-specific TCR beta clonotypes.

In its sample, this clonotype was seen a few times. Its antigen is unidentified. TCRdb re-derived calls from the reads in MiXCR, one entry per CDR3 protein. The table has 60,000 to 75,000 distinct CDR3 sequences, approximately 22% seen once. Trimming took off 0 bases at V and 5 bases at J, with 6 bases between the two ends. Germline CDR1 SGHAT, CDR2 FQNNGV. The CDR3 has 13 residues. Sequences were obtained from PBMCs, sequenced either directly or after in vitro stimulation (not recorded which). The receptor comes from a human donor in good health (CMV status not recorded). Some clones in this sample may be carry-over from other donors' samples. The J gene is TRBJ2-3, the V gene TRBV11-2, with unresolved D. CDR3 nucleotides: TGTGCCAGCAGCTTAGATCGACGAGATACGCAGTATTTT. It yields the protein CASSLDRRDTQYF.